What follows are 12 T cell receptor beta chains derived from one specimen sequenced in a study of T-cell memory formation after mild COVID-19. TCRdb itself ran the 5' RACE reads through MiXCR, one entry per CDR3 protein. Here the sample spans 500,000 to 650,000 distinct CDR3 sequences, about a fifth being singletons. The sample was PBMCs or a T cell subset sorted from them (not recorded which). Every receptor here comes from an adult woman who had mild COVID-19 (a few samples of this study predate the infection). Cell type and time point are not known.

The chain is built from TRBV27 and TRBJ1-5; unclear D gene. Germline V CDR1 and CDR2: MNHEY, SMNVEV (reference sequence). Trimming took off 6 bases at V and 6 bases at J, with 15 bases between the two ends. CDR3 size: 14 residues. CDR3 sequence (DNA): TGTGCCAGCAGCCCACTTCTGAGAGCTCAGCCCCAGCATTTT. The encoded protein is CASSPLLRAQPQHF.

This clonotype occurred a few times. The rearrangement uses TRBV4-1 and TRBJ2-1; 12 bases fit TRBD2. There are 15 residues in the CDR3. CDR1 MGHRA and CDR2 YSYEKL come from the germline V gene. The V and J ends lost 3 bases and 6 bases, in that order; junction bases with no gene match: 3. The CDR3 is CASSHPSGGANEQFF. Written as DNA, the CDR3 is TGCGCCAGCAGCCATCCTAGCGGGGGGGCCAATGAGCAGTTCTTC.

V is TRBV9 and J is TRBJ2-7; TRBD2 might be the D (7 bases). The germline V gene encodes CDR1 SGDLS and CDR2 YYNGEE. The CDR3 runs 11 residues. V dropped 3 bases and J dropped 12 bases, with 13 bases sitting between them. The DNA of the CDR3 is TGTGCCAGCAGCGCAGGGGAGGGGTTGTACTTC. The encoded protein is CASSAGEGLYF.

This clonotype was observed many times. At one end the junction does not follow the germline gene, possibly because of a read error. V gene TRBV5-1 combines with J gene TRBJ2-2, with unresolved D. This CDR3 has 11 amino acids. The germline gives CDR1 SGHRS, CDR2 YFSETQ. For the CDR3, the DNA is TGTGCCAGCAGCACCACCGGGGAGCTGTTTTTT. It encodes CASSTTGELFF.

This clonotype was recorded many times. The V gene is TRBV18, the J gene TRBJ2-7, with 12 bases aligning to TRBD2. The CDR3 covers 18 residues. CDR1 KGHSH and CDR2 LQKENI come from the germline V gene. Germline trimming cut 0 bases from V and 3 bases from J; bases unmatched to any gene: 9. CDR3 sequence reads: CASSPPAPGLAGFYEQYF. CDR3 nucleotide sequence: TGTGCCAGCTCACCACCGGCCCCCGGACTAGCGGGATTCTACGAGCAGTACTTC.

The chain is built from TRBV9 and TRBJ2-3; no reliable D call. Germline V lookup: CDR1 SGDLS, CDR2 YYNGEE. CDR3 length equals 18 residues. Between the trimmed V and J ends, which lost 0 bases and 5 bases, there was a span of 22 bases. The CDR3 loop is CASSVALGPKAQGDTQYF. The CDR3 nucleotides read TGTGCCAGCAGCGTAGCCCTCGGACCGAAGGCGCAAGGAGATACGCAGTATTTT.

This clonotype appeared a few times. For the CDR3, the DNA is TGTGCCACCAGCATAGGGACGCAGAATGAGCAGTTCTTC. Protein sequence: CATSIGTQNEQFF. The rearrangement joins TRBV15 to TRBJ2-1; TRBD1 or TRBD2 may be the D gene (5 bases each). This CDR3 is 13 amino acids long. Germline V gene data show CDR1 as LNHNV and CDR2 as YYDKDF (reference sequence). With 4 bases removed from V and 7 bases from J, the gap between germline ends came to 11 bases.

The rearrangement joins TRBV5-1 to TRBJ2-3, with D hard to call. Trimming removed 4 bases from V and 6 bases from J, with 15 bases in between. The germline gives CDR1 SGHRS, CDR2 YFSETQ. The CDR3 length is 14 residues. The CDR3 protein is CASSPDSRVDTQYF. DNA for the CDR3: TGCGCCAGCAGCCCTGACTCCCGTGTGGATACGCAGTATTTT. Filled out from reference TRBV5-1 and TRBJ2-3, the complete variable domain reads KAGVTQTPRYLIKTRGQQVTLSCSPISGHRSVSWYQQTPGQGLQFLFEYFSETQRNKGNFPGRFSGRQFSNSRSEMNVSTLELGDSALYLCASSPDSRVDTQYFGPGTRLTVL.

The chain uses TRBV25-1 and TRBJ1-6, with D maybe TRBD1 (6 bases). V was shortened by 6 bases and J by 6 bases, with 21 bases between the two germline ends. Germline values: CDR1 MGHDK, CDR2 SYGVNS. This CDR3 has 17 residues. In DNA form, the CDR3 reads TGTGCCAGCAGAGAAACCGGGACACTCGGCTCTAATTCACCCCTCCACTTT. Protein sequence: CASRETGTLGSNSPLHF.

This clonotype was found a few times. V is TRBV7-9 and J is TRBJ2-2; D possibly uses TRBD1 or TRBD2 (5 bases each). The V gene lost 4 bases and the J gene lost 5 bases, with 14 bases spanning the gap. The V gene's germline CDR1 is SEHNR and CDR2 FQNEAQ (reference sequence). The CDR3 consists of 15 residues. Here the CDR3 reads CASSSGPWLTGELFF. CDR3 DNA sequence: TGTGCCAGCAGCTCGGGACCCTGGCTAACCGGGGAGCTGTTTTTT.

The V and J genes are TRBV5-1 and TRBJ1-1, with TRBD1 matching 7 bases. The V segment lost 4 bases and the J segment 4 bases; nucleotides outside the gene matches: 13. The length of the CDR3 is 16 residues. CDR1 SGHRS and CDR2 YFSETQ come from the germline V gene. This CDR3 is CASSLDKGAKATEAFF. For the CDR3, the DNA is TGCGCCAGCAGCCTCGATAAGGGGGCAAAGGCCACTGAAGCTTTCTTT.

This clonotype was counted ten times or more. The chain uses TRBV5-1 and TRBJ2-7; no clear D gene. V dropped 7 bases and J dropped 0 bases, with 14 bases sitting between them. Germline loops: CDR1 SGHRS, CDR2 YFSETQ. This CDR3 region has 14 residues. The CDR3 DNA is TGCGCCAGCCAAGACGTGGCTAGCTCCTACGAGCAGTACTTC. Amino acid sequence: CASQDVASSYEQYF.